The 4 T cell receptor beta chains below were found in one sample sequenced in a study of spatial heterogeneity in lung cancer. The sample's time point: sample taken at primary tumor resection. Sequencing covered unsorted whole RNA taken from tumor, nontumor lung or frozen PBMC. TCRdb ran MiXCR on the 5' RACE reads and lists one entry per CDR3 protein. The sample has roughly 79,000 distinct CDR3 sequences; roughly an eighth are singletons. The material sequenced was PBMCs, taken at surgery. The receptors here all came from a male donor with early-stage non-small cell lung cancer.

This clonotype was found a few times. The chain carries TRBV9 and TRBJ2-2; D assignment may be TRBD1 or TRBD2 (5 bases each). Germline assignment: CDR1 SGDLS and CDR2 YYNGEE. The CDR3 spans 17 residues. V was trimmed by 2 bases and J by 0 bases, leaving 14 bases between them. DNA of the CDR3: TGTGCCAGCAGCGTGGGCCCGGGGCGAACGAACACCGGGGAGCTGTTTTTT. It is translated as CASSVGPGRTNTGELFF.

This clonotype occurred many times. DNA of the CDR3: TGTGCCAGCAGCCCGGGGAGCTCTGGAAACACCATATATTTT. Its protein product is CASSPGSSGNTIYF. The chain carries TRBV7-9 and TRBJ1-3; D gene unclear. Germline-derived CDR1 and CDR2 are SEHNR and FQNEAQ (reference sequence). Trimming removed 5 bases from V and 0 bases from J, with 8 bases in between. The CDR3 extends over 14 amino acids.

This clonotype has just a few counts. V is TRBV9 and J is TRBJ2-2; D call uncertain. V lost 2 bases to trimming and J lost 4 bases, with 9 bases between them. CDR1 SGDLS and CDR2 YYNGEE come from the germline V gene. The CDR3 has 14 amino acids. CDR3 bases: TGTGCCAGCAGCGTTCAGGTTGGCACCGGGGAGCTGTTTTTT. Protein: CASSVQVGTGELFF.

In its sample, this clonotype was seen many times. This CDR3 is CASSEDYTQYF. Here the CDR3 DNA reads TGTGCCAGCAGCGAAGATTATACGCAGTATTTT. The rearrangement links TRBV7-9 to TRBJ2-3; D is uncertain. Germline CDR1 SEHNR, CDR2 FQNEAQ (reference sequence). V was cut by 5 bases and J by 7 bases, with 7 bases left in between. The CDR3 loop spans 11 amino acids.